The clone carrying this T cell receptor (beta chain) was counted a few times. The data derive from a study of cytotoxic CD8 clonotypes in ibrutinib-treated CLL. This CDR3 comprises 14 residues. Trimming shortened V by 1 base and J by 0 bases, and 9 bases separated the two germline ends. Germline V CDR1 and CDR2: GTSNPN, SVGIG (reference sequence). The repertoire was sequenced with immunoSEQ multiplex PCR; TCRdb's copy has only in-frame clones and lacks some. This table has over 150,000 clones, around three quarters appearing once. This TCR came from a human donor with chronic lymphocytic leukemia. Here the sequenced sample was PBMCs, taken after 24 months of ibrutinib treatment. The chain is built from TRBV30 and TRBJ1-2; no firm D call. The CDR3 coding sequence is TGTGCCTGGAGTGATGGGCTTGCTAACTATGGCTACACCTTC. It specifies CAWSDGLANYGYTF.